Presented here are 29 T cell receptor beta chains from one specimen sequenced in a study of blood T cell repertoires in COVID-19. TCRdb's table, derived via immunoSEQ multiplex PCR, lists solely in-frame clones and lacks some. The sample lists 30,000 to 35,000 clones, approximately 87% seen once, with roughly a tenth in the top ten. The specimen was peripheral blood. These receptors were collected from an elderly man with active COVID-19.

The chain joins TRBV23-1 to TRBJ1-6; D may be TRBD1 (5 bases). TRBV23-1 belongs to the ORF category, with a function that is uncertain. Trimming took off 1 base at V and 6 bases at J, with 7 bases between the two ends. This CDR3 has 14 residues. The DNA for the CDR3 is TGCGCCAGCAGTCAATGGGGGGTTAATTCACCCCTCCACTTT. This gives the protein CASSQWGVNSPLHF.

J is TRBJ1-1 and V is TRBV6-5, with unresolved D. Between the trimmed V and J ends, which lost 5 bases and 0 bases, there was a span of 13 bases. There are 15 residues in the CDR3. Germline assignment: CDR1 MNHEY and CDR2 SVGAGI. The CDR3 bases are TGTGCCAGCAGTAGCCTCGAGGGCCTGAACACTGAAGCTTTCTTT. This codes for CASSSLEGLNTEAFF.

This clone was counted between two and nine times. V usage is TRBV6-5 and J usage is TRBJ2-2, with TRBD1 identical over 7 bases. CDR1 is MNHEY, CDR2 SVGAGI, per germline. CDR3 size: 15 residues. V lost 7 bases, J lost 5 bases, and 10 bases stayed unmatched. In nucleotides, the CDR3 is TGTGCCAGCACGTCCCGGGCAGGGGGTACCGGGGAGCTGTTTTTT. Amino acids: CASTSRAGGTGELFF.

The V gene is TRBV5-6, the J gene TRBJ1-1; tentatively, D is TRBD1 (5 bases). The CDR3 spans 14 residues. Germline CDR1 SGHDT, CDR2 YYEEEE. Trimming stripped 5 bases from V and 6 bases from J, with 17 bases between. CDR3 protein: CASSPTVRGSEAFF. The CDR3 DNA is TGTGCCAGCAGTCCGACCGTAAGGGGATCTGAAGCTTTCTTT.

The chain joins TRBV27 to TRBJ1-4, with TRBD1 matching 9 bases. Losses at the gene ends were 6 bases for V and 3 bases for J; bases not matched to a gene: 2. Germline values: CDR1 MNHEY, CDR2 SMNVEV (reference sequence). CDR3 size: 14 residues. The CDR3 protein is CASRGTGPNEKLFF. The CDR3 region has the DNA TGTGCCAGCAGAGGGACAGGGCCTAATGAAAAACTGTTTTTT.

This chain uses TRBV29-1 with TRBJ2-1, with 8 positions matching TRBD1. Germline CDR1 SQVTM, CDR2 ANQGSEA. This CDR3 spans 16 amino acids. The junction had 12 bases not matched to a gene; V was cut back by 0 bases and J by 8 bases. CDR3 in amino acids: CSVEDQERTGYDEQFF. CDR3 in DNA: TGCAGCGTTGAAGATCAAGAGAGGACAGGGTACGATGAGCAGTTCTTC.

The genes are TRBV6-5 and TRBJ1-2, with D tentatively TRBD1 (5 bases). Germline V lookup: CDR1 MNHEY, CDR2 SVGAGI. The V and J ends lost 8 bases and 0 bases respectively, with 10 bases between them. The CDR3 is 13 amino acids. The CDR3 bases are TGTGCCAGCCGGGGGGATGCTAACTATGGCTACACCTTC. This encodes CASRGDANYGYTF.

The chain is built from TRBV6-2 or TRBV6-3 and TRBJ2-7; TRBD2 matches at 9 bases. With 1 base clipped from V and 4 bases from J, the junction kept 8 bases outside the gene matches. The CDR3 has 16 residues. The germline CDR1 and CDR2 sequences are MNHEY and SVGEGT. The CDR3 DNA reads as TGTGCCAGCAGTTACTATCGGGTAGCGGGAGAATACGAGCAGTACTTC. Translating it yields CASSYYRVAGEYEQYF.

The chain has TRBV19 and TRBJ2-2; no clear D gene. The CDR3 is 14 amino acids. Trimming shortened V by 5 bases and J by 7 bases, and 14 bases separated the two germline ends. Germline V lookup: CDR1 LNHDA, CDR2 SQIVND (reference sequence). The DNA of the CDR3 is TGTGCCAGTAGTGCCTCGGTTCGGTACGGGGAGCTGTTTTTT. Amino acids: CASSASVRYGELFF.

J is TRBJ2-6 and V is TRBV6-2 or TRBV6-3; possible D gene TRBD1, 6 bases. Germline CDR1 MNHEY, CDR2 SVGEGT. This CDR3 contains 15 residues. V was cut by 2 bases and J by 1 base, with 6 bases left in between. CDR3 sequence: CASSYTGSGANVLTF. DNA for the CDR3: TGTGCCAGCAGTTACACAGGGTCTGGGGCCAACGTCCTGACTTTC.

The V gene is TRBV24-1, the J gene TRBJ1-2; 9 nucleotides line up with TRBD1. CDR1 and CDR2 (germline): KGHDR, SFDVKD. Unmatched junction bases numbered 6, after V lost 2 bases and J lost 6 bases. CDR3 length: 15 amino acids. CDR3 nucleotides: TGTGCCACCAGTGATTCCAACAGGGGGCTGGATGGCTACACCTTC. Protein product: CATSDSNRGLDGYTF.

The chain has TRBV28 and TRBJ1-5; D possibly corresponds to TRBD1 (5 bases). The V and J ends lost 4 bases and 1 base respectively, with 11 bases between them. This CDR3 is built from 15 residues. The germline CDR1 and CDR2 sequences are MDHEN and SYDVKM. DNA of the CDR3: TGTGCCAGCAGTTGGAGGGGAGGAAGCAATCAGCCCCAGCATTTT. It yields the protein CASSWRGGSNQPQHF.

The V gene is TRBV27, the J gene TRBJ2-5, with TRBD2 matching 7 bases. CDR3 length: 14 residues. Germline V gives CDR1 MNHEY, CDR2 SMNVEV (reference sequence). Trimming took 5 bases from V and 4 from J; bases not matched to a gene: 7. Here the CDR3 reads CASSRTSVVETQYF. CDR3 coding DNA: TGTGCCAGCAGTCGGACTAGTGTGGTAGAGACCCAGTACTTC.

CDR3 sequence (DNA): TGTGCCAGCAGCCCTCCGCGGTTATCCGGGGAGCTGTTTTTT. Residues: CASSPPRLSGELFF. The chain carries TRBV7-9 and TRBJ2-2; D remains ambiguous. Per germline, CDR1 SEHNR and CDR2 FQNEAQ (reference sequence). There are 14 residues in the CDR3. V was cut by 5 bases and J by 6 bases, with 13 bases left in between.

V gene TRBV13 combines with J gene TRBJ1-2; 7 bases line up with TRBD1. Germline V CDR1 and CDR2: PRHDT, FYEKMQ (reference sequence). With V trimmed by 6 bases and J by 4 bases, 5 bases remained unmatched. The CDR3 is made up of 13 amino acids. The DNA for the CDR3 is TGTGCCAGCAGGAATCAGGGGGGCTATGGCTACACCTTC. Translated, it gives CASRNQGGYGYTF.

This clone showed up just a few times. The CDR3 DNA follows: TGTGCCAGCAGTTTAGCGGCGGGAGTAGGGTTCTTC. Its protein product is CASSLAAGVGFF. This chain joins TRBV12-3 or TRBV12-4 and TRBJ2-1, with TRBD2 matching 7 bases. This CDR3 has 12 residues. J gave up 15 bases and V 0 bases, and 5 bases lay outside the gene matches.

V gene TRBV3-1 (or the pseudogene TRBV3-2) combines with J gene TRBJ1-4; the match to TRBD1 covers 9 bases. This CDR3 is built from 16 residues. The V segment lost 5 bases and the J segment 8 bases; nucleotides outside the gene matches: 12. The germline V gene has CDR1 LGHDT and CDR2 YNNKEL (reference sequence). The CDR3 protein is CASSTSNRGRTEKLFF. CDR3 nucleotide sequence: TGTGCCAGCAGCACGAGTAACAGGGGGCGCACCGAAAAACTGTTTTTT.

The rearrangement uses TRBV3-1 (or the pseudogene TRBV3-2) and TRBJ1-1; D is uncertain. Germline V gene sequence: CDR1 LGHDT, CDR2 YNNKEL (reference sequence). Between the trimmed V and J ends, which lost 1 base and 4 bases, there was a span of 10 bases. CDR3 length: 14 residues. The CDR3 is CASSQGFGSTEAFF. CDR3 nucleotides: TGTGCCAGCAGCCAAGGGTTTGGGAGCACTGAAGCTTTCTTT.

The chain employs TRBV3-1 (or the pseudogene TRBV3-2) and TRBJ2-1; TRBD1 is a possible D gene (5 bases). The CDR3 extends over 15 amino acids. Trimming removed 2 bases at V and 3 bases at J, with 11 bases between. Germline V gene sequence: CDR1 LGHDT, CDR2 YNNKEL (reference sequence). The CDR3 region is CASSQKRGGYNEQFF. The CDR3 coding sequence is TGTGCCAGCAGCCAAAAAAGGGGTGGCTACAATGAGCAGTTCTTC.

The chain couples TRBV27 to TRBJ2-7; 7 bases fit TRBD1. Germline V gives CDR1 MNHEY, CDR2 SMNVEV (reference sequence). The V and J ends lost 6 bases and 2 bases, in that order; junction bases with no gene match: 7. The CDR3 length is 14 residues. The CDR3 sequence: CASSPATGTYEQYF. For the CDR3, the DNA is TGTGCCAGCAGCCCTGCGACAGGGACCTACGAGCAGTACTTC.

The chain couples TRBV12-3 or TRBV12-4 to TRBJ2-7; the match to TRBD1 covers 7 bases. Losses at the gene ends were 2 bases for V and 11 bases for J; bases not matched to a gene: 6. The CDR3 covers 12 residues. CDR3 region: CASSLYGQEEYF. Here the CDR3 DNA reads TGTGCCAGCAGTTTATATGGACAGGAGGAGTACTTC.

CDR3 in amino acids: CASSLSRDSYGYTF. The CDR3 coding sequence is TGTGCCAGCAGCTTAAGCCGGGACAGCTATGGCTACACCTTC. This chain joins TRBV7-2 and TRBJ1-2; TRBD1 aligns across 7 bases. The V and J ends lost 2 bases and 4 bases, in that order; junction bases with no gene match: 4. The CDR3 extends over 14 amino acids. In germline, CDR1 is SGHTA, CDR2 FQGNSA. Using reference TRBV7-2 and TRBJ1-2 for the parts outside the CDR3, the full variable domain is GAGVSQSPSNKVTEKGKDVELRCDPISGHTALYWYRQSLGQGLEFLIYFQGNSAPDKSGLPSDRFSAERTGGSVSTLTIQRTQQEDSAVYLCASSLSRDSYGYTFGSGTRLTVV.

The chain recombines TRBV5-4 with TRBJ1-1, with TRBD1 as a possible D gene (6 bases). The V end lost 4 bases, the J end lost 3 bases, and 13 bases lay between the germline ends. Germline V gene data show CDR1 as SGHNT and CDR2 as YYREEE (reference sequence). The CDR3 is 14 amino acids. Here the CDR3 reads CASSQMSGDTEAFF. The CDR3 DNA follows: TGTGCCAGCAGCCAGATGTCAGGGGACACTGAAGCTTTCTTT. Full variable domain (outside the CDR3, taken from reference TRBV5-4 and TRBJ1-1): ETGVTQSPTHLIKTRGQQVTLRCSSQSGHNTVSWYQQALGQGPQFIFQYYREEENGRGNFPPRFSGLQFPNYSSELNVNALELDDSALYLCASSQMSGDTEAFFGQGTRLTVV.

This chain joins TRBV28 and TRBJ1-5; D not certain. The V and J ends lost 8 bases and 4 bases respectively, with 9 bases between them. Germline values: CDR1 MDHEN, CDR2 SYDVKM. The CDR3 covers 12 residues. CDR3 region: CASGLANQPQHF. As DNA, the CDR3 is TGTGCCAGCGGCCTTGCTAATCAGCCCCAGCATTTT.

In DNA form, the CDR3 reads TGCGCCAGCAGCTTCTCCGGACAGGGCGAGACCCAGTACTTC. It encodes CASSFSGQGETQYF. The chain combines TRBV5-1 with TRBJ2-5, with TRBD1 matching 8 bases. The CDR3 is 14 residues long. Trimming removed 2 bases from V and 5 bases from J; junction bases left unmatched: 5. The germline V gene encodes CDR1 SGHRS and CDR2 YFSETQ. The full variable domain, with the rest looked up from reference TRBV5-1 and TRBJ2-5, is KAGVTQTPRYLIKTRGQQVTLSCSPISGHRSVSWYQQTPGQGLQFLFEYFSETQRNKGNFPGRFSGRQFSNSRSEMNVSTLELGDSALYLCASSFSGQGETQYFGPGTRLLVL.

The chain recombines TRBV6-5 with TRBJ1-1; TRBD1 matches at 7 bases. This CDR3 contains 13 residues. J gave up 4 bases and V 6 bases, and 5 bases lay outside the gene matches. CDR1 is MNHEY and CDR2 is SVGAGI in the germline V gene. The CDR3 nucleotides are TGTGCCAGCAGAGGTCCAGGGGGCACTGAAGCTTTCTTT. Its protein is CASRGPGGTEAFF.

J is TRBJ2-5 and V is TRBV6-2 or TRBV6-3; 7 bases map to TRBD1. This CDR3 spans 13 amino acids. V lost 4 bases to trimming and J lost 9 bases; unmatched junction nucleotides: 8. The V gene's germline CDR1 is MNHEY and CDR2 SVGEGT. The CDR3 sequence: CASSSVPGQPQYF. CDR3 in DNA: TGTGCCAGCAGTTCGGTCCCGGGACAGCCCCAGTACTTC.

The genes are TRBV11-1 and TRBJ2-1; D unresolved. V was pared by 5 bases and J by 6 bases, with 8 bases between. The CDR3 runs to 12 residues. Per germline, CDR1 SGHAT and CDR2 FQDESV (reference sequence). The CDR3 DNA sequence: TGTGCCAGCAGCGATACATGCAATGAGCAGTTCTTC. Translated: CASSDTCNEQFF. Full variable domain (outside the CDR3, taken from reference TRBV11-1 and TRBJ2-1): EAEVAQSPRYKITEKSQAVAFWCDPISGHATLYWYRQILGQGPELLVQFQDESVVDDSQLPKDRFSAERLKGVDSTLKIQPAELGDSAMYLCASSDTCNEQFFGPGTRLTVL.

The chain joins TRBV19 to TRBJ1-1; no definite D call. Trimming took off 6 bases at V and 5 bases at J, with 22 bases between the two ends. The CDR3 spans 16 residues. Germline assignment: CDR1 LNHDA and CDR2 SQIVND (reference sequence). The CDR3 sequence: CASSSPHSAGRTEAFF. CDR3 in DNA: TGTGCCAGTAGCTCCCCCCACTCGGCGGGTCGGACTGAAGCTTTCTTT.